This TCR beta chain was sequenced during a study of shared clonotypes between healthy human individuals. TCRdb's copy holds only in-frame clones and misses some; the assay was immunoSEQ multiplex PCR. Found here are about 2.2 million clones, just over 90% of them singletons; the top ten hold less than 2%. CD8 cells regarded as naive lacked CD45RO, were positively chosen for CCR7, and omitted terminally differentiated effector memory CD45RA+ cells. Recent vaccinations or acute infections were absent in the healthy HIV-negative adult donors. Each sample came from a Caucasian adult donor living in Nashville, Tennessee. V lost 2 bases, J lost 0 bases, and 3 bases stayed unmatched. Germline V gene data show CDR1 as SGHRS and CDR2 as YFSETQ. This CDR3 is 15 amino acids long.

The sequenced sample consisted of naive CD8+ T cells from PBMCs. The clonotype was recovered from a man in his late teens or twenties in good health. Some clones in this sample may be carry-over from other donors' samples. V gene TRBV5-1 combines with J gene TRBJ2-3; the match to TRBD2 covers 7 bases. CDR3 in amino acids: CASSLGLVSTDTQYF. CDR3 bases: TGCGCCAGCAGCTTAGGACTAGTAAGCACAGATACGCAGTATTTT.